Listed below are T cell receptor beta chains from one sample, sequenced in a study of regulatory T cells in long-lasting Graves disease. MiXCR, run by TCRdb on the multiplex PCR reads, gives a single entry per CDR3 protein. Of approximately 360,000 distinct CDR3 sequences in the sample, 10% to 15% were seen once. This same sample was also taken into another study, of T cells in Graves' hyperthyroidism and ophthalmopathy.

Sequencing used peripheral blood mononuclear cells (PBMCs), obtained at new diagnosis, from a patient treated with antithyroid drugs. All receptors derive from a woman between 18 and 29 years old with Graves disease. CDR3s include the opening cysteine and the closing phenylalanine or tryptophan. A D gene is named only where the DNA matches it firmly. Size tells how often a clone was seen (once, few, many) or the class of an expanded clone, and some rows leave it out.

TRBJ1-2 TRBV10-3 TRBD1 many CAISGSPTGTGGAVGYTF TGTGCCATCAGTGGATCACCCACCGGGACAGGGGGCGCAGTTGGCTACACCTTC
TRBJ2-1 TRBV3-1 TRBD2 many CASSLGLAWIF TGTGCCAGCAGCCTAGGACTAGCCTGGATCTTC
TRBJ1-5 TRBV3-1 . many CASSQERGNQPQHF TGTGCCAGCAGCCAAGAGAGGGGCAATCAGCCCCAGCATTTT
TRBJ1-2 TRBV7-9 . . CASSNTHYGYTF TGTGCCAGCAGCAATACCCATTATGGCTACACCTTC
TRBJ2-3 TRBV7-3 . many CASSLIGGTDTQYF TGTGCCAGCAGCTTAATTGGCGGCACAGATACGCAGTATTTT
TRBJ2-1 TRBV7-8 TRBD2 many CASSLVSGGKAYNEQFF TGTGCCAGCAGCTTAGTTAGCGGGGGGAAAGCTTACAATGAGCAGTTCTTC
TRBJ1-2 TRBV6-5 TRBD1 . CASSSDRAYNYGYTF TGTGCCAGCAGTTCCGACAGGGCATACAACTATGGCTACACCTTC
TRBJ2-5 TRBV29-1 . many CSVEAGAAETQYF TGCAGCGTTGAAGCCGGCGCCGCAGAGACCCAGTACTTC
TRBJ2-5 TRBV20-1 . many CSAISGLQETQYF TGCAGTGCTATTTCAGGGCTCCAAGAGACCCAGTACTTC
TRBJ2-1 TRBV10-1 TRBD2 many CASSVGLAGGINEQFF TGCGCCAGCAGTGTAGGACTGGCGGGAGGGATAAATGAGCAGTTCTTC
TRBJ2-1 TRBV6-2/TRBV6-3 TRBD2 . CASSYSRAPAGLEQFF TGTGCCAGCAGTTACTCGCGAGCCCCAGCGGGATTAGAGCAGTTCTTC
TRBJ1-5 TRBV6-2/TRBV6-3 TRBD1 . CASSSTGQISNQPQHF TGTGCCAGCAGTTCGACGGGACAGATTAGCAATCAGCCCCAGCATTTT
TRBJ2-1 TRBV15 . many CATSSPRNGNEQFF TGTGCCACCAGCAGCCCGCGGAACGGGAATGAGCAGTTCTTC
TRBJ2-7 TRBV20-1 . many CSAREAGIAYEQYF TGCAGTGCTAGAGAAGCGGGTATCGCCTACGAGCAGTACTTC
TRBJ1-6 TRBV20-1 TRBD1 many CSAGDRGRSPLHF TGCAGTGCTGGGGACAGGGGGCGCAGCCCCCTCCACTTT
TRBJ2-7 TRBV30 . many CAWSVGGFEQYF TGTGCCTGGAGTGTAGGTGGCTTCGAGCAGTACTTC
TRBJ1-6 TRBV6-1 . . CASRGGDSPLHF TGTGCCAGCAGGGGAGGCGATTCACCCCTCCACTTT
TRBJ2-7 TRBV7-9 . . CASSSGQSSEQYF TGTGCCAGCAGCTCCGGACAGTCAAGCGAGCAGTACTTC
TRBJ1-2 TRBV6-1 . many CASNGGGYGYTF TGTGCCAGCAACGGAGGGGGGTATGGCTACACCTTC
TRBJ2-3 TRBV7-2 . many CASSLEDMASTDTQYF TGTGCCAGCAGCTTAGAGGATATGGCGAGCACAGATACGCAGTATTTT
TRBJ2-3 TRBV13 . many CASSSPIDMTSTDTQYF TGTGCCAGCAGCTCCCCAATCGACATGACAAGCACAGATACGCAGTATTTT
TRBJ1-5 TRBV7-8 . . CASSFRTESNQPQHF TGTGCCAGCAGCTTTCGGACAGAAAGCAATCAGCCCCAGCATTTT
TRBJ1-5 TRBV15 . . CATGSPKDYSNQPQHF TGTGCCACCGGTAGTCCAAAGGATTATAGCAATCAGCCCCAGCATTTT